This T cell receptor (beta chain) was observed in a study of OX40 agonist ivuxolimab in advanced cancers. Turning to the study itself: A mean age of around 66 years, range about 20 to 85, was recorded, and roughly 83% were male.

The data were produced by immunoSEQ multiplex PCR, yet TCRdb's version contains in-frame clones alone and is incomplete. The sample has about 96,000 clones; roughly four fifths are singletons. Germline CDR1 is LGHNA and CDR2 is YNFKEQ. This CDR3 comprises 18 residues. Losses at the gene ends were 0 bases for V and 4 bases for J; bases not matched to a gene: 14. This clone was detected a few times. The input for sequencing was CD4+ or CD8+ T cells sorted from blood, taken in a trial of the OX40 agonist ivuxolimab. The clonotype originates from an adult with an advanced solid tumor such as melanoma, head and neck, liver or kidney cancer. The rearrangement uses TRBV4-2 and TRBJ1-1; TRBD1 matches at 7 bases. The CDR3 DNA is TGTGCCAGCAGCCAAGATTTAGGGGGCGGAGTATCCGTCACTGAAGCTTTCTTT. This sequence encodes CASSQDLGGGVSVTEAFF.